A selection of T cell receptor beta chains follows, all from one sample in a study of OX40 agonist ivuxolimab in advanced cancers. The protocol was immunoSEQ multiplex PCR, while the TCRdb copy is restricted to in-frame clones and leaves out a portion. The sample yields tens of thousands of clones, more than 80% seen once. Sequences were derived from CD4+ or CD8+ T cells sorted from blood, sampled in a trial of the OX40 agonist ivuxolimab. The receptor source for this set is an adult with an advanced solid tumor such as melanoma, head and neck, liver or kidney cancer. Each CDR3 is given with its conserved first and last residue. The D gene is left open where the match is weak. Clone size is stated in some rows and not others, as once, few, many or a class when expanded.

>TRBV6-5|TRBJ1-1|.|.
CASSYPGPVAFF
TGTGCCAGCAGTTATCCGGGCCCCGTGGCTTTCTTT
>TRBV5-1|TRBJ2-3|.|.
CASSSRPLLISTDTQYF
TGCGCCAGCAGCAGTAGGCCCCTTCTAATTAGCACAGATACGCAGTATTTT
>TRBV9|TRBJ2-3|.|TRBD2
CASSDEAGEGTDTQYF
TGTGCCAGCAGCGACGAAGCGGGGGAAGGTACAGATACGCAGTATTTT
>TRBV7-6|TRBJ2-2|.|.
CASSLERAGELFF
TGTGCCAGCAGCTTAGAGAGGGCCGGGGAGCTGTTTTTT
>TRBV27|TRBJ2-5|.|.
CASSLISRVGQETQYF
TGTGCCAGCAGTTTAATAAGCAGGGTTGGACAAGAGACCCAGTACTTC
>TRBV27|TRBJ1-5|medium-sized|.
CASSLLYGGEGNQPQHF
TGTGCCAGCAGTTTATTATACGGGGGGGAGGGCAATCAGCCCCAGCATTTT
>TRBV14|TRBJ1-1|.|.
CASSPKIGTLGAFF
TGTGCCAGCAGCCCGAAAATTGGGACTCTCGGAGCTTTCTTT
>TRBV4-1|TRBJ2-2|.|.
CASSQTGGPNTGELFF
TGCGCCAGCAGCCAAACGGGCGGGCCGAACACCGGGGAGCTGTTTTTT
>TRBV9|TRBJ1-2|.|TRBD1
CASSGGQGNGYGYTF
TGTGCCAGCAGCGGGGGACAGGGTAATGGCTATGGCTACACCTTC
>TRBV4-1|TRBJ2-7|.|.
CASSQQGLKDEQYF
TGCGCCAGCAGCCAACAGGGGCTCAAGGACGAGCAGTACTTC
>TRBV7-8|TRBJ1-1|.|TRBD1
CASSSTGKGTEAFF
TGTGCCAGCAGCTCGACAGGGAAAGGAACTGAAGCTTTCTTT
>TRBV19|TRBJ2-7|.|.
CASSRGTLAYEQYF
TGTGCCAGTAGTCGTGGGACGCTAGCCTACGAGCAGTACTTC
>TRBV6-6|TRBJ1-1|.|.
CASSYSTGAAEAFF
TGTGCCAGCAGTTACTCGACCGGGGCAGCTGAAGCTTTCTTT
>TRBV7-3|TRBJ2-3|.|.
CASSLQGIGSTDTQYF
TGTGCCAGCAGCTTACAAGGGATTGGGAGCACAGATACGCAGTATTTT
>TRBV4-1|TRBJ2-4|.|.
CASSHGVRNIQYF
TGCGCCAGCAGCCATGGGGTAAGAAACATTCAGTACTTC
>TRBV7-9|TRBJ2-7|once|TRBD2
CASSSTSGTSASYEQYF
TGTGCCAGCAGCTCCACCTCCGGGACTAGTGCGTCCTACGAGCAGTACTTC